This entry features one T cell receptor beta chain sequence. CD45RO-negative, CCR7-selected cells formed the naive CD8 fraction, which excluded terminally differentiated effector memory CD45RA+ cells. Libraries were prepared by immunoSEQ multiplex PCR; TCRdb keeps only in-frame clonotypes and omits some of them. Here the sample spans about 2.2 million clones, under 95% being singletons. Germline V gene data show CDR1 as MNHEY and CDR2 as SMNVEV (reference sequence). Between the trimmed V and J ends, which lost 4 bases and 3 bases, there was a span of 20 bases. The CDR3 has 17 residues. This sample is drawn from a study of shared clonotypes between healthy human individuals.

The sample was naive CD8+ T cells from PBMCs. The sequence derives from a man aged 18 to 30 in good health. Some clones in this sample may be carry-over from other donors' samples. V and J are TRBV27 and TRBJ2-3; D is perhaps TRBD2 (6 bases). CDR3: CASSWGLPERATDTQYF. The CDR3 DNA is TGTGCCAGCAGTTGGGGTCTTCCGGAGCGGGCTACAGATACGCAGTATTTT.